This T cell receptor (beta chain) was retrieved from a study of PD-1 blockade in classical Hodgkin lymphoma. General observations from the study: Complete responders' diversity at baseline resembled that of newly diagnosed patients. Underlying causes for the observed repertoire differences were not defined, possibly disease activity or prior therapy.

Following autologous stem cell transplantation, relapse occurred in every patient, and exposure to brentuximab vedotin varied. Concerning this clone: Its antigen is unknown.

The repertoire was sequenced with immunoSEQ multiplex PCR; TCRdb's copy has only in-frame clones and lacks some. The sample has around 40,000 clones, about 72% seen once; the top ten hold less than 4%. Germline-derived CDR1 and CDR2 are SGDLS and YYNGEE. V was cut by 0 bases and J by 7 bases, with 20 bases left in between. The CDR3 runs 16 residues. The genes are TRBV9 and TRBJ2-7; D gene ambiguous. The sample in question was peripheral blood mononuclear cells (PBMCs), obtained at baseline. This receptor was obtained from a human donor with classical Hodgkin lymphoma. Here the CDR3 DNA reads TGTGCCAGCAGCGTAGAGTCCCCGGCCCGCCTTGAAGAGCAGTACTTC. The encoded protein is CASSVESPARLEEQYF.